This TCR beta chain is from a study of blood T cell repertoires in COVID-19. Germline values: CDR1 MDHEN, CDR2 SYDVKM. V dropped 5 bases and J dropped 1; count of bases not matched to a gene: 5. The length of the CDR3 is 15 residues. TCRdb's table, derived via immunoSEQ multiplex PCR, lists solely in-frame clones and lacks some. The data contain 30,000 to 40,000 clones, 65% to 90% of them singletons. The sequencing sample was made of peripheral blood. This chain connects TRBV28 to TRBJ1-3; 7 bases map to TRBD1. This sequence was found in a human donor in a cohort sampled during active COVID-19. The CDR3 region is CASSRQGLSGNTIYF. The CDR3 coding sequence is TGTGCCAGCAGTCGACAGGGCTTATCTGGAAACACCATATATTTT.